A selection of T cell receptor beta chains follows, all from one sample in a study of immune evolution from preneoplasia to lung adenocarcinoma. Sequenced by immunoSEQ multiplex PCR; TCRdb stores in-frame clones only, minus some. Here the sample spans some 41,000 clones, under 80% being singletons. The material sequenced was FFPE invasive lung adenocarcinoma tissue. The source is a person aged 55 to 70 with lung adenocarcinoma. Both conserved end residues are part of each CDR3. A D gene is named only where the DNA matches it firmly. Some rows mark clone size as missing; the rest say once, few, many or name a class of expanded clone.

TGTGCCAGCAGCAGGGGCCCTGAGGCCTACGAGCAGTACTTC | CASSRGPEAYEQYF | . | TRBJ2-7 | medium-sized | TRBV11-2
TGTGCCAGCACTCATCCTAGCGGGGGGGACATTCAGTACTTC | CASTHPSGGDIQYF | TRBD2 | TRBJ2-4 | . | TRBV28
TGCGCCAGCAGCCAAGGGGACAGGGGGAAGGATACGCAGTATTTT | CASSQGDRGKDTQYF | TRBD1 | TRBJ2-3 | . | TRBV4-1
TGTGCCAGCAGGACCCAGAGTACTGAAGCTTTCTTT | CASRTQSTEAFF | . | TRBJ1-1 | . | TRBV6-5
TGTGCCAGCAGGATAGCGGGAGGTCGGTACGAGCAGTACTTC | CASRIAGGRYEQYF | TRBD2 | TRBJ2-7 | . | TRBV6-5
TGTGCCAGCAGCTTAACCCAGTACTTC | CASSLTQYF | . | TRBJ2-5 | . | TRBV11-3
TGTGCCAGCACCCTGGGACAGGGGAACTATGGCTACACCTTC | CASTLGQGNYGYTF | TRBD1 | TRBJ1-2 | . | TRBV5-4
TGTGCCAGCTCACCTCTAGCGGGAGTTAGCGAGCAGTACTTC | CASSPLAGVSEQYF | TRBD2 | TRBJ2-7 | . | TRBV18
TGCGCCAGCAGCCAAAGCAGTGCCGAGCAGTACTTC | CASSQSSAEQYF | . | TRBJ2-7 | . | TRBV4-1
TGTGCTAGTGGACTGGGAAACGCCGGGGAGCTGTTTTTT | CASGLGNAGELFF | . | TRBJ2-2 | once | TRBV12-5
TGTGCCAGCTCACCTCGGGACCGTTCCTACGAGCAGTACTTC | CASSPRDRSYEQYF | . | TRBJ2-7 | . | TRBV18
TGTGCCAGCAGCGGCGGACAGGGGGCCGTGGGCACCGGGGAGCTGTTTTTT | CASSGGQGAVGTGELFF | TRBD1 | TRBJ2-2 | . | TRBV9
TGTGCCAGCAGCGGACGGACAGGGACCGGGGAGCTGTTTTTT | CASSGRTGTGELFF | TRBD1 | TRBJ2-2 | . | TRBV14
TGTGCCAGCAGTTTTGGACTAGCGGGAGACCTAGAGACCCAGTACTTC | CASSFGLAGDLETQYF | TRBD2 | TRBJ2-5 | . | TRBV28
TGTGCCAGCAGTGACTCGGGGACTGGCTCCTACAATGAGCAGTTCTTC | CASSDSGTGSYNEQFF | . | TRBJ2-1 | . | TRBV6-4
TGTGCCAGCAGCTCGGAGCGTTGGGGGGAAGAAGAGACCCAGTACTTC | CASSSERWGEEETQYF | . | TRBJ2-5 | . | TRBV5-4
TGTGCCAGCAGCCAAGTCGGGATTGGGGACACAGATACGCAGTATTTT | CASSQVGIGDTDTQYF | . | TRBJ2-3 | . | TRBV4-2
TGTGCCAGCAGCCCCCGACCCCAGAACACCGGGGAGCTGTTTTTT | CASSPRPQNTGELFF | . | TRBJ2-2 | few | TRBV7-2
TGTGCCAGCAGCCTCCGGGACACTTCCTACGAGCAGTACTTC | CASSLRDTSYEQYF | . | TRBJ2-7 | . | TRBV7-9
TGTGCCAGCAGCTTAGTTAACCTAGCGGACTACGAGCAGTACTTC | CASSLVNLADYEQYF | TRBD2 | TRBJ2-7 | few | TRBV7-6
TGTGCCAGCAGCCCGGGACTAGCGGGAGCGACCCAGTACTTC | CASSPGLAGATQYF | TRBD2 | TRBJ2-5 | . | TRBV7-3
TGTGCCAGCGGGACAGGGAATCAGCCCCAGCATTTT | CASGTGNQPQHF | TRBD1 | TRBJ1-5 | few | TRBV2